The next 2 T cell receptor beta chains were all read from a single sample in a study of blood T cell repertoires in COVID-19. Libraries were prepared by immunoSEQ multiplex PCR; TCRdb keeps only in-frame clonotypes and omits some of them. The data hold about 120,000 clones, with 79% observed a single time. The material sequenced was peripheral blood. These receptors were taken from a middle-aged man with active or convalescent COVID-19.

In DNA form, the CDR3 reads TGTGCCAGTAGTATAGTGAGACAGGGCCTCTACGAGCAGTACTTC. Its translation: CASSIVRQGLYEQYF. This chain uses TRBV19 with TRBJ2-7, with 7 positions matching TRBD1. V shed 1 base, J shed 3 bases, and the junction held 6 bases outside the gene matches. The germline V gene has CDR1 LNHDA and CDR2 SQIVND (reference sequence). This CDR3 region has 15 residues.

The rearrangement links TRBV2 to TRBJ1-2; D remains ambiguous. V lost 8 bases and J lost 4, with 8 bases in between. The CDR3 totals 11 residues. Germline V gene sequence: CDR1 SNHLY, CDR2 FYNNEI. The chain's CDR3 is CASEEGYGYTF. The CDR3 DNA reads TGTGCCAGCGAGGAGGGCTATGGCTACACCTTC.